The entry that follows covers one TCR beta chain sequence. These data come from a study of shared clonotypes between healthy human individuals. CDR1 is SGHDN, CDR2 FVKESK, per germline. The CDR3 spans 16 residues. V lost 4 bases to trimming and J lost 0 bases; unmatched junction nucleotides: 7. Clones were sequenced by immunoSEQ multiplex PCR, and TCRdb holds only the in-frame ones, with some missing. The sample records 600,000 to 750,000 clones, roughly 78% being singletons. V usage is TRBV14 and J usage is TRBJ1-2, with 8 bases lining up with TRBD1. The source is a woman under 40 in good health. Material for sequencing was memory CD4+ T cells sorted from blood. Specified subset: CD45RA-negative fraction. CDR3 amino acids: CASSRQGPRTNYGYTF. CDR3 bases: TGTGCCAGCAGCCGACAGGGGCCCAGGACTAACTATGGCTACACCTTC.